Each of the 2 T cell receptor beta chains below was sequenced from the same sample in a study of blood T cell repertoires in COVID-19. The table came from immunoSEQ multiplex PCR; TCRdb's copy has only in-frame clones and leaves some out. The table lists some 260,000 clones, approximately 86% of them singletons. The sample consisted of peripheral blood. Receptors originate from an elderly man with acute or convalescent COVID-19.

The gene calls are TRBV3-1 (or the pseudogene TRBV3-2) and TRBJ2-2, with a tentative D call TRBD1 (6 bases). The CDR3 has 16 residues. The germline CDR1 and CDR2 sequences are LGHDT and YNNKEL (reference sequence). V gave up 2 bases and J gave up 0 bases, with 10 bases separating them. The CDR3 DNA is TGTGCCAGCAGCCAACATCCAGGGGCGAACACCGGGGAGCTGTTTTTT. This sequence encodes CASSQHPGANTGELFF.

This clone has only one observation. Other DNA sequences in this specimen translate into the identical CDR3. The chain is built from TRBV5-5 and TRBJ1-1, with D perhaps TRBD1 (6 bases). This CDR3 contains 14 residues. Trimming cost V 1 base and J 1 base, with 8 bases left between them. Germline CDR1 and CDR2: SGHKS and YYEKEE (reference sequence). CDR3 sequence: CASSLRDKNTEAFF. DNA of the CDR3: TGTGCCAGCAGCTTGAGGGACAAGAACACTGAAGCTTTCTTT.